Sequencing of this T cell receptor beta chain was carried out in a study of shared clonotypes between healthy human individuals (dated by TCRdb to about 2020). For the wider study: The cohort included a few men and a couple of women between 18 and 49 years of age. Between about 0.85 and 9.5 billion PBMCs per donor were obtained by leukapheresis. Different laboratories and diverse techniques were used to prepare libraries and sequence TCR repertoires, to increase sequencing depth and limit assay-specific biases. To estimate repertoire size and how much clonotypes are shared between individuals, the study performed deep sequencing of blood TCR repertoires from roughly five healthy adults. For each donor, three plates each were used for CD4 naive and CD4 memory, two plates were used for CD8 naive, and one plate was used for CD8 memory. What the research found in general, with its limitations: Naive subsets generally had larger estimated clonotype richness than memory subsets did. Rarefaction of sorted-subset datasets indicated incomplete sequencing despite the large sequencing depth. Pairwise subsampling led to the expectation that sequencing depth would affect the degree of clonotype sharing among donors. The genetic and exposure-history diversity represented was limited by the small number of donors. Clonotypes shared by all four sorted-subset donors showed higher generation probabilities than non-shared clonotypes. About 4.5% of naive CD4, 3.5% of naive CD8, around 2.3% of memory CD4, and approximately 0.39% of memory CD8 clonotypes were shared across several donors. Only blood was sampled, and tissue TCR repertoires likely differ from those in blood.

Using the deep immunoSEQ assay, TCR CDR3 regions were amplified from genomic DNA by multiplex PCR. For each cell subset, the extracted genomic DNA was distributed evenly across all wells of several immunoSEQ 96-well plates, and each plate served as one replicate. For sorted subsets, approximately 210 ng of genomic DNA, equivalent to roughly 30,000 T cell genomes, went into each replicate PCR. Purified libraries were measured with a Qubit 3.0 fluorometer, size-checked on a Bioanalyzer 2100, and measured again with the KAPA Library Quantification kit. Every immunoSEQ 96-well plate was sequenced on a dedicated single-read 150-cycle Illumina NextSeq 550 flow cell. The original methods were these. Because the immunoSEQ output held only junctional sequences and lacked quality scores, the filtering could not match the filtering applied to full-length reads. To assign V/J genes and CDR3, sequences were annotated against IMGT germline references using PyIR, a Python wrapper for IgBLAST v1.9. Reads with weak V/J assignments (E-value above 1e-6), missing CDR3, stop codons, out-of-frame junctions, or ambiguous translated residues were removed. A V3J clonotype was defined by an identical inferred V gene, J gene, and CDR3 amino acid sequence. Percentage overlap between repertoires was computed as shared unique clonotypes divided by the size of the smaller repertoire. Three approaches were used to assess repertoire richness: RTK rarefaction, the Chao1 estimator, and Recon v2.1 estimates of unobserved clonotypes. OLGA was used to compute generation probabilities for all TCRbeta clonotypes that the gDNA method yielded from a handful of donors. The clones in this table, taken by TCRdb from immuneACCESS, are in-frame only. Not every clone is retained; where verified, under half of the shortfall comes from an unresolved V gene, and the cause of the rest is unknown. D and trimming come from the DNA, and the V and J calls and clone size come from that table. A total of about 95,000 clones appear in this sample, under 70% of them only once. The ten largest clonotypes hold less than 55% of the sample.

Looking up the germline V gene yields CDR1 SGHDT and CDR2 YYEEEE. The CDR3 sequence holds 16 residues, the cysteine and phenylalanine included. Of all the DNA, just the CDR3 is kept, 48 bases in frame from base 1. V is shortened by 2 bases, J by 4 bases, and the region joining them spans 17 bases. Donors were healthy HIV-negative adults with no recently reported acute infections or vaccinations. Only Caucasian adults living in Nashville, Tennessee, USA were represented among the donors. CD8 memory samples were composed of magnetically selected CD45RO+ cells combined with CCR7-negative CD45RA+ effector memory (TemRA) cells. Blood was collected by leukapheresis, and PBMCs were isolated by Ficoll-Histopaque density gradient centrifugation and then cryopreserved in liquid nitrogen vapor phase. Analytical flow cytometry was used to check the purity and quantity of each magnetically sorted T cell population. Each sorted fraction had its genomic DNA isolated and then quantified by UV absorbance on a Nanodrop 2000c.

This clone was counted once. What antigen it recognizes has not been identified. No base-level quality is on record; no much larger clone is a single base apart. A single read constitutes weak evidence. The V gene is TRBV5-6 and the J gene is TRBJ2-3; the D gene is not confidently resolved. This TCR derives from a man aged 25 to 40 in good health. The material sequenced was memory CD8+ T cells sorted from blood. Per the publication, the cell subset or site label means: CD45RO+ cells pooled with CCR7-negative TemRA cells. The encoded CDR3 is CASSFLAFRRADTQYF. DNA sequence: TGTGCCAGCAGCTTCCTGGCCTTCAGAAGGGCAGATACGCAGTATTTT.